The source of this TCR beta chain is a study of beta chain features in type 1 diabetes. Between the trimmed V and J ends, which lost 0 bases and 2 bases, there was a span of 11 bases. CDR3 size: 15 residues. The germline CDR1 and CDR2 sequences are LGHNA and YSLEER. cDNA synthesis used the whole RNA isolate, giving expressed TCRB sequences. Profiled with immunoSEQ multiplex PCR; TCRdb holds only in-frame clones, not every one. This sample has under 300,000 clones; 25% to 35% occur once, and the top ten carry 4%. The sequence derives from a man under 40 in good health. The rearrangement links TRBV4-3 to TRBJ2-7; D possibly corresponds to TRBD2 (5 bases). Material: central memory CD4+ T cells from blood. CDR3 loop: CASSQDRWETYEQYF. The CDR3, as DNA: TGCGCCAGCAGCCAAGATAGGTGGGAGACCTACGAGCAGTACTTC.